This TCR beta chain was sequenced in a study of T cell responses to AZD1222 COVID-19 vaccine. Whole-study findings and limits: In a largely white British group with more females than males, clonal diversity was possibly underestimated. At study baseline, merely about 6 AZD1222 recipients were seropositive. After two AZD1222 doses, spike-specific TCR breadth and depth rose versus day 0. No day 14 peak samples; only post-peak repertoires were characterized.

With regard to this clone: Antigen: not known.

There are 14 residues in the CDR3. V lost 4 bases to trimming and J lost 9 bases; unmatched junction nucleotides: 3. Germline CDR1 and CDR2: SGHTS and YDEGEE. The method was immunoSEQ multiplex PCR; TCRdb's version includes in-frame clones alone and lacks a portion of them. Of approximately 100,000 clones in the sample, about 92% were seen once. The receptor comes from an adult in good health. The J gene is TRBJ1-6, the V gene TRBV5-8; 11 nucleotides agree with TRBD1. The source material was peripheral blood, sampled on day 0 of AZD1222 vaccination. CDR3 amino acids: CASSMDRGPSPLHF. CDR3 coding DNA: TGTGCCAGCAGCATGGACAGGGGGCCTTCACCCCTCCACTTT. Full variable domain (remainder filled in from reference TRBV5-8 and TRBJ1-6): EAGVTQSPTHLIKTRGQQATLRCSPISGHTSVYWYQQALGLGLQFLLWYDEGEERNRGNFPPRFSGRQFPNYSSELNVNALELEDSALYLCASSMDRGPSPLHFGNGTRLTVT.